This T cell receptor (beta chain) comes out of a study of CD8+CD57+ T cells in acquired aplastic anemia. Germline CDR1 LGHNA, CDR2 YSLEER. Trimming removed 0 bases at V and 7 bases at J, with 16 bases between. This CDR3 comprises 15 residues. This clonotype was detected only a few times. The TCR beta profiling, which covered VDJ combination and CDR3 sequence, was carried out using genomic DNA as the template. Each CDR3 protein is one row after TCRdb ran MiXCR on the reads. The table shows around 500,000 distinct CDR3 sequences, with more than 25% occurring only once. Patients selected for sequencing had displayed CD8+CD57+ cell expansion by flow cytometry. Every patient had severe acquired aplastic anemia. No therapy had been given to the patients at the time of blood sampling.

This clonotype originated in a human donor with aplastic anemia. The sequenced sample consisted of sorted CD4+, CD8+, or CD8+CD57+ T cells (not recorded which) from PBMCs. V and J are TRBV4-3 and TRBJ2-7; D is perhaps TRBD1 or TRBD2 (5 bases each). The DNA of the CDR3 is TGCGCCAGCAGCCAAGACAGGGAGTTCTCGTGGGAGCAGTACTTC. Translated, it gives CASSQDREFSWEQYF.